The TCR beta chain described here comes from a study of shared clonotypes between healthy human individuals. The method was immunoSEQ multiplex PCR; TCRdb's version includes in-frame clones alone and lacks a portion of them. Here the sample spans some 690,000 clones, about nine tenths being singletons. V dropped 8 bases and J dropped 6 bases, with 26 bases sitting between them. This CDR3 spans 17 amino acids. Germline V gene sequence: CDR1 SGHTA, CDR2 FQGTGA. What was sequenced was memory CD8+ T cells from PBMCs. Subset: CD45RO+ cells pooled with CCR7-negative TemRA cells. The receptor's source is a man aged 18-30 years in good health. Some clones in this sample may be carry-over from other donors' samples. The chain is built from TRBV7-3 and TRBJ2-1, with D maybe TRBD2 (6 bases). CDR3 loop: CASPPSLGRGLGNEQFF. The CDR3 DNA is TGTGCCAGCCCCCCGAGTCTGGGGCGGGGACTCGGCAATGAGCAGTTCTTC.